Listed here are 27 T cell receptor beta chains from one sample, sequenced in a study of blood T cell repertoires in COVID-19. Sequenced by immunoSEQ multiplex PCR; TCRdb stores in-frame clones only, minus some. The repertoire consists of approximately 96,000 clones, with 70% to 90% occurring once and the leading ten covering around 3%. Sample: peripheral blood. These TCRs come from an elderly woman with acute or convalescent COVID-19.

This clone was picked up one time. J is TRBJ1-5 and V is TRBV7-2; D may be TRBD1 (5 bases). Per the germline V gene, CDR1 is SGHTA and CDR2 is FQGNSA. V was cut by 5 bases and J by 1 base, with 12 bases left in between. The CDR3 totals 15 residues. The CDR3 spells CASSLSPGSNQPQHF. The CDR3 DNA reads TGTGCCAGCAGCCTGAGTCCAGGGAGCAATCAGCCCCAGCATTTT.

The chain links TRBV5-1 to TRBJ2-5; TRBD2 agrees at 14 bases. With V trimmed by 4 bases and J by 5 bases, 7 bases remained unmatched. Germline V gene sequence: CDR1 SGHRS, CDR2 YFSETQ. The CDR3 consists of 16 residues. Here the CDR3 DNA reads TGCGCCAGCAGCCCCGGGGGACTAGCGGGAGAGGAGACCCAGTACTTC. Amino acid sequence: CASSPGGLAGEETQYF.

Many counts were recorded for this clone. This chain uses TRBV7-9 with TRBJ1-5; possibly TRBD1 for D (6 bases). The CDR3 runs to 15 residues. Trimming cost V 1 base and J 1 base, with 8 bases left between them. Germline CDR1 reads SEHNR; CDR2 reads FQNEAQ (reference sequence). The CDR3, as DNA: TGTGCCAGCAGCTTAGAGGGGGGGAGCAATCAGCCCCAGCATTTT. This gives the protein CASSLEGGSNQPQHF.

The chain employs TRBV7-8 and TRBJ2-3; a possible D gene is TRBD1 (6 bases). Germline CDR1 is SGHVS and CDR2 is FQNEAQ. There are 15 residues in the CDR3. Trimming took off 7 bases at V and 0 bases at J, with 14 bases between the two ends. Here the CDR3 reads CASTPLGGSTDTQYF. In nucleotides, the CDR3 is TGTGCCAGCACCCCCCTAGGGGGTAGCACAGATACGCAGTATTTT.

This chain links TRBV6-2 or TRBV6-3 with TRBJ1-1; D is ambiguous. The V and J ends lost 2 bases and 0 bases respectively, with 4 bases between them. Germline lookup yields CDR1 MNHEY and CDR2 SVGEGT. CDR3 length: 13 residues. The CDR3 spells CASSYPMNTEAFF. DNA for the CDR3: TGTGCCAGCAGTTACCCTATGAACACTGAAGCTTTCTTT.

CDR3 loop: CASSPGQGHRSPLHF. CDR3 sequence (DNA): TGTGCCAGCAGCCCGGGACAGGGACATCGTTCACCCCTCCACTTT. This chain links TRBV7-2 with TRBJ1-6, with TRBD1 matching over 9 bases. The CDR3 runs to 15 residues. The germline gives CDR1 SGHTA, CDR2 FQGNSA. With V trimmed by 5 bases and J by 9 bases, 8 bases remained unmatched.

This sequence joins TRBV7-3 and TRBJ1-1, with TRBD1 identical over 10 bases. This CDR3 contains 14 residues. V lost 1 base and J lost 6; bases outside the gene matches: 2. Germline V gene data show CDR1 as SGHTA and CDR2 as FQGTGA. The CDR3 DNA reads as TGTGCCAGCAGCTTAAAGGGACAGGGGTCTGAAGCTTTCTTT. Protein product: CASSLKGQGSEAFF.

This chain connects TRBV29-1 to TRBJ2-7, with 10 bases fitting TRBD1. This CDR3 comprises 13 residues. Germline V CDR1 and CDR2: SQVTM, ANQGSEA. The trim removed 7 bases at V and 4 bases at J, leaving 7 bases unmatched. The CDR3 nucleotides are TGCAGCGCTGCCTGGACAGGGGGATACGAGCAGTACTTC. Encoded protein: CSAAWTGGYEQYF.

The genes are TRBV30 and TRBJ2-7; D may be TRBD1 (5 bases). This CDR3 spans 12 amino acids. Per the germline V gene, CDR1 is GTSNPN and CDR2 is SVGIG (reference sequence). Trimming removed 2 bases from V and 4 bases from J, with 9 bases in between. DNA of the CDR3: TGTGCCTGGAGTTTGGGGCTTTACGAGCAGTACTTC. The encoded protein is CAWSLGLYEQYF. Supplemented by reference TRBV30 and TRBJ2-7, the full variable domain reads SQTIHQWPATLVQPVGSPLSLECTVEGTSNPNLYWYRQAAGRGLQLLFYSVGIGQISSEVPQNLSASRPQDRQFILSSKKLLLSDSGFYLCAWSLGLYEQYFGPGTRLTVT.

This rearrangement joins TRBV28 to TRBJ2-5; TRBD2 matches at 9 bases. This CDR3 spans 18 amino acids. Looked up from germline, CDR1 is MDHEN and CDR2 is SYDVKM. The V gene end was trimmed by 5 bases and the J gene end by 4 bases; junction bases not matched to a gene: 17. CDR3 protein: CASSPRDLLAGEGETQYF. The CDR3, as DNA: TGTGCCAGCAGTCCCCGGGACTTACTAGCGGGCGAAGGAGAGACCCAGTACTTC.

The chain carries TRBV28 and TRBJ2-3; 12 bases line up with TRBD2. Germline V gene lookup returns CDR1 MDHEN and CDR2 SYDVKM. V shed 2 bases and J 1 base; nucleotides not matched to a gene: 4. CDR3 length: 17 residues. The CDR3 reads CASSLLAGGKGTDTQYF. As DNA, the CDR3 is TGTGCCAGCAGTTTACTAGCGGGAGGGAAGGGCACAGATACGCAGTATTTT.

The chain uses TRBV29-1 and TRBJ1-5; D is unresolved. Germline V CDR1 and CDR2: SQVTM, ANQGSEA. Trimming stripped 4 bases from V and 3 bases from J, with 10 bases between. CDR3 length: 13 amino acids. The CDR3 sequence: CSVVFPNNQPQHF. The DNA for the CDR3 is TGCAGCGTTGTCTTCCCTAACAATCAGCCCCAGCATTTT. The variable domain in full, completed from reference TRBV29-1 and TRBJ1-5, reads SAVISQKPSRDICQRGTSLTIQCQVDSQVTMMFWYRQQPGQSLTLIATANQGSEATYESGFVIDKFPISRPNLTFSTLTVSNMSPEDSSIYLCSVVFPNNQPQHFGDGTRLSIL.

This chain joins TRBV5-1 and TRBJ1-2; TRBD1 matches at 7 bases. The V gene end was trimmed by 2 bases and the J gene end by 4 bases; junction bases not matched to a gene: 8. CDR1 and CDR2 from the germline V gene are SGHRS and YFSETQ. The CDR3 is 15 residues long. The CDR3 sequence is CASSLPLGTAYGYTF. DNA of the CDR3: TGCGCCAGCAGCTTACCACTCGGGACAGCCTATGGCTACACCTTC.

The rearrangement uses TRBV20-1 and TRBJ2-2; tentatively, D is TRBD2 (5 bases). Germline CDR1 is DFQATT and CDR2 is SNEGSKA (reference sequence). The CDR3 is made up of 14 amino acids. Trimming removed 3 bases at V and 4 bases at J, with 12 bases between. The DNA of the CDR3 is TGCAGTGCTAGTAGCCCGGGAAGCACCGGGGAGCTGTTTTTT. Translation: CSASSPGSTGELFF.

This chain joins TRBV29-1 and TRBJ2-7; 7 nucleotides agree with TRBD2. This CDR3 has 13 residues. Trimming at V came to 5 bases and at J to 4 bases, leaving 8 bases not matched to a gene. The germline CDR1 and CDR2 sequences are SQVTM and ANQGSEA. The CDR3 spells CSVYLAEGYEQYF. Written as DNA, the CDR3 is TGCAGCGTTTACCTAGCGGAGGGATACGAGCAGTACTTC.

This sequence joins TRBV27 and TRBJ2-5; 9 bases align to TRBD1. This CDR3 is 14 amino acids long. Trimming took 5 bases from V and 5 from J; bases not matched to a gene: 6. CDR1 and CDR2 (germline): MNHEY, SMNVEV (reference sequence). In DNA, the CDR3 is TGTGCCAGCAGTACCTGGGACAGGGTTGAGACCCAGTACTTC. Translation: CASSTWDRVETQYF.

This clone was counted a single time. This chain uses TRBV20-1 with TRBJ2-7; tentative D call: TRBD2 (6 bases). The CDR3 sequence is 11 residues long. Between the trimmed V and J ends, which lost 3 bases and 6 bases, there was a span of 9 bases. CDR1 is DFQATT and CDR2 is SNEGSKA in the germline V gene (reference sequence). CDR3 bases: TGCAGTGCTAGTTTGGGGGGCGAGCAGTACTTC. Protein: CSASLGGEQYF.

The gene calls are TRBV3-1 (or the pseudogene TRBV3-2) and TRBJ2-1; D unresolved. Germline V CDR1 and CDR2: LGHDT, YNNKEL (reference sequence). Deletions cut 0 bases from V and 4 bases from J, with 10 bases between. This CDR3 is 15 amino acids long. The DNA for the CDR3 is TGTGCCAGCAGCCAAGATCTCGCGTCTTACAATGAGCAGTTCTTC. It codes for CASSQDLASYNEQFF.

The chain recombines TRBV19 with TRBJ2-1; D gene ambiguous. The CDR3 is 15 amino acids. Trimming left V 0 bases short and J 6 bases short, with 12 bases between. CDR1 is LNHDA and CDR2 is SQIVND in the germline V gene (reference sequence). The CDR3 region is CASSIDLSLFNEQFF. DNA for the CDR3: TGTGCCAGTAGTATAGATCTAAGTCTATTCAATGAGCAGTTCTTC.

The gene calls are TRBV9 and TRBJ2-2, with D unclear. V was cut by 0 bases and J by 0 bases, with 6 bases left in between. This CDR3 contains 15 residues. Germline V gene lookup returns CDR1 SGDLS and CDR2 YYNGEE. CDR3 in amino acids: CASSVDPSNTGELFF. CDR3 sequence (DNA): TGTGCCAGCAGCGTAGATCCGTCGAACACCGGGGAGCTGTTTTTT.

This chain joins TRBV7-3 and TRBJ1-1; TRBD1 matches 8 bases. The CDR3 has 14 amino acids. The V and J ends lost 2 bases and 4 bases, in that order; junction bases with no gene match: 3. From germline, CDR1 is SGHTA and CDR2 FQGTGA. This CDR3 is CASSLQGASTEAFF. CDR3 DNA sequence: TGTGCCAGCAGCTTACAGGGGGCCAGCACTGAAGCTTTCTTT.

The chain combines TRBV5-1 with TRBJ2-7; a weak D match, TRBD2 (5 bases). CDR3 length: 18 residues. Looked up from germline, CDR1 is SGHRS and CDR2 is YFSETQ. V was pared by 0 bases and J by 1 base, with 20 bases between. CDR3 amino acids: CASSLASPGGYRSYEQYF. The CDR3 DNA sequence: TGCGCCAGCAGCTTGGCCTCCCCAGGCGGGTATCGTTCCTACGAGCAGTACTTC.

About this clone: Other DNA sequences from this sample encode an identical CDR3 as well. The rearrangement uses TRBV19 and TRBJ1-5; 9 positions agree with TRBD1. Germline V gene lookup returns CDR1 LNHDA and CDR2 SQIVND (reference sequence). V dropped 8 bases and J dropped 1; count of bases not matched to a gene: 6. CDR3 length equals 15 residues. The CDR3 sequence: CASSPGQGSNQPQHF. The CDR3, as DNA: TGTGCCAGTTCCCCCGGACAGGGGAGCAATCAGCCCCAGCATTTT.

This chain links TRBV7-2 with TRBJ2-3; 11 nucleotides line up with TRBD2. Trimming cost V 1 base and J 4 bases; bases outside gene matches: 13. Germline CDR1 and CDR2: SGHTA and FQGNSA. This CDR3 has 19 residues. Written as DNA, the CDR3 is TGTGCCAGCAGCTTAGGGTTGGGGCTAGCGGGAGGATCGGCAGATACGCAGTATTTT. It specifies CASSLGLGLAGGSADTQYF.

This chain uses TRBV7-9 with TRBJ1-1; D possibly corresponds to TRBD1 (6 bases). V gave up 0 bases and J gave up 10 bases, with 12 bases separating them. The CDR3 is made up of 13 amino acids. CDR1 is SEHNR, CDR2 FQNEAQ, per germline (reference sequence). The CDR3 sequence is CASSLAGQGGAFF. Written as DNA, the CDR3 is TGTGCCAGCAGCTTAGCGGGCCAAGGGGGAGCTTTCTTT.

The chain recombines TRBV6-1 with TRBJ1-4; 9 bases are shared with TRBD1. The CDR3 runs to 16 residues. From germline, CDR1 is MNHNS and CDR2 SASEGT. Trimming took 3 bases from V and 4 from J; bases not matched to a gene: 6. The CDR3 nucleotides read TGTGCCAGCAGTGACCCGGGACAGGGAGATAATGAAAAACTGTTTTTT. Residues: CASSDPGQGDNEKLFF.

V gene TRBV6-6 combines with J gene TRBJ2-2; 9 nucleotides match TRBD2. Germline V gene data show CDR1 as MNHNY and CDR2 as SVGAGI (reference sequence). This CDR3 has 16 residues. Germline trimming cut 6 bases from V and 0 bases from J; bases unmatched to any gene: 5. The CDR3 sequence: CASSRSSGANTGELFF. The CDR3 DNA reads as TGTGCCAGCAGCCGGTCTAGCGGGGCGAACACCGGGGAGCTGTTTTTT.